Listed here are 27 T cell receptor beta chains from one sample, sequenced in a study of shared clonotypes between healthy human individuals. TCRdb keeps only in-frame clones here, not all; method: immunoSEQ multiplex PCR. The data contain 1.5 million to 2.5 million clones, 85% to 95% of them singletons. Naive CD8 populations comprised CD45RO-negative cells positively selected for CCR7, excluding terminally differentiated effector memory CD45RA+ cells. The specimen sequenced was naive CD8+ T cells sorted from blood. The origin of the receptors is a man aged 18 to 30 in good health.

The sample holds one count of this clone. This sequence joins TRBV19 and TRBJ2-2; 8 bases map to TRBD2. Trimming removed 4 bases from V and 0 bases from J; junction bases left unmatched: 7. This CDR3 spans 17 amino acids. Per germline, CDR1 LNHDA and CDR2 SQIVND (reference sequence). The CDR3 protein is CASSTQPGLANTGELFF. The DNA of the CDR3 is TGTGCCAGTAGTACACAGCCGGGACTAGCGAACACCGGGGAGCTGTTTTTT.

V is TRBV2 and J is TRBJ2-3; D gene unclear. The CDR3 consists of 13 residues. V gave up 7 bases and J gave up 2 bases, with 10 bases separating them. Germline assignment: CDR1 SNHLY and CDR2 FYNNEI. CDR3 nucleotides: TGTGCCAGCACTGGCCTTCTCACAGATACGCAGTATTTT. Amino acid sequence: CASTGLLTDTQYF.

The rearrangement links TRBV28 to TRBJ1-4; no clear D. CDR3 length: 15 amino acids. Trimming stripped 3 bases from V and 1 base from J, with 9 bases between. Germline V lookup: CDR1 MDHEN, CDR2 SYDVKM. CDR3 residues: CASSLIGETNEKLFF. The DNA of the CDR3 is TGTGCCAGCAGTTTGATCGGGGAAACTAATGAAAAACTGTTTTTT.

The chain has TRBV15 and TRBJ2-2; TRBD2 agrees at 8 bases. V lost 0 bases to trimming and J lost 1 base; unmatched junction nucleotides: 4. CDR1 and CDR2 (germline): LNHNV, YYDKDF (reference sequence). This CDR3 region has 17 residues. As DNA, the CDR3 is TGTGCCACCAGCAGAGATCTAGCGGGCGGGAACACCGGGGAGCTGTTTTTT. This gives the protein CATSRDLAGGNTGELFF.

The gene calls are TRBV27 and TRBJ2-7, with unresolved D. Germline V lookup: CDR1 MNHEY, CDR2 SMNVEV (reference sequence). The CDR3 totals 13 residues. Trimming pared 4 bases from V and 0 bases from J, leaving 7 bases between. CDR3 protein: CASSWLGSYEQYF. As DNA, the CDR3 is TGTGCCAGCAGTTGGCTGGGCTCCTACGAGCAGTACTTC.

The chain joins TRBV29-1 to TRBJ2-7; tentatively, D is TRBD1 or TRBD2 (5 bases each). Trimming pared 2 bases from V and 4 bases from J, leaving 12 bases between. CDR3 length equals 13 residues. The germline V gene encodes CDR1 SQVTM and CDR2 ANQGSEA. For the CDR3, the DNA is TGCAGCGTTGAATTGGGGACGGGGTACGAGCAGTACTTC. Translated: CSVELGTGYEQYF.

The V gene is TRBV29-1, the J gene TRBJ1-2; D unclear. Between the trimmed V and J ends, which lost 0 bases and 0 bases, there was a span of 11 bases. The CDR3 extends over 15 amino acids. Germline CDR1 reads SQVTM; CDR2 reads ANQGSEA. Written as DNA, the CDR3 is TGCAGCGTTGAAGATCTGGATTTAGCTAACTATGGCTACACCTTC. Translation: CSVEDLDLANYGYTF.

With regard to this clone: Relative to the germline gene, one junction end is altered; a read error may explain this. This chain connects TRBV7-7 to TRBJ2-3; possible D gene TRBD1, 6 bases. From germline, CDR1 is SSHAT and CDR2 FNYEAQ (reference sequence). The CDR3 sequence is 13 residues long. CDR3 in amino acids: CASSMDSEDTQYF. The CDR3, as DNA: TGTGCTAGCAGCATGGACAGCGAAGATACGCAGTATTTT.

This clone has only a few counts. Other DNA variants within this sample encode the same CDR3. The chain employs TRBV7-9 and TRBJ1-2, with D unresolved. V shed 1 base and J shed 4 bases, with 7 bases lying between them. Looked up from germline, CDR1 is SEHNR and CDR2 is FQNEAQ (reference sequence). This CDR3 spans 13 amino acids. In DNA, the CDR3 is TGTGCCAGCAGCTTAGAGGGTCTCTATGGCTACACCTTC. Translating gives CASSLEGLYGYTF.

This clone was seen a single time. The J gene is TRBJ2-1, the V gene TRBV7-9, with D perhaps matching TRBD1 or TRBD2 (5 bases each). Germline V gene sequence: CDR1 SEHNR, CDR2 FQNEAQ (reference sequence). The CDR3 runs 15 residues. The V and J ends lost 1 base and 9 bases respectively, with 16 bases between them. DNA of the CDR3: TGTGCCAGCAGCTTAGTTCTGGGGGAAAGAGGTGAGCAGTTCTTC. It is translated as CASSLVLGERGEQFF.

The chain has TRBV7-9 and TRBJ1-2; 7 positions agree with TRBD1. Looked up from germline, CDR1 is SEHNR and CDR2 is FQNEAQ (reference sequence). With V trimmed by 5 bases and J by 4 bases, 10 bases remained unmatched. The CDR3 runs to 15 residues. The CDR3 nucleotides are TGTGCCAGCAGCGCTCCACTCGGACAGGTCTATGGCTACACCTTC. Protein: CASSAPLGQVYGYTF. The complete variable domain, with remaining parts taken from reference TRBV7-9 and TRBJ1-2, reads DTGVSQNPRHKITKRGQNVTFRCDPISEHNRLYWYRQTLGQGPEFLTYFQNEAQLEKSRLLSDRFSAERPKGSFSTLEIQRTEQGDSAMYLCASSAPLGQVYGYTFGSGTRLTVV.

The chain recombines TRBV6-6 with TRBJ1-4, with unresolved D. Germline V CDR1 and CDR2: MNHNY, SVGAGI (reference sequence). Trimming shortened V by 5 bases and J by 8 bases, and 12 bases separated the two germline ends. The CDR3 spans 13 residues. This CDR3 is CASSPPGWEKLFF. The CDR3 nucleotides read TGTGCCAGCAGTCCCCCGGGTTGGGAAAAACTGTTTTTT.

The chain recombines TRBV12-5 with TRBJ1-4; 10 nucleotides agree with TRBD1. This CDR3 has 16 amino acids. With V trimmed by 0 bases and J by 8 bases, 6 bases remained unmatched. Germline V CDR1 and CDR2: LGHNT, FRNRAP. The DNA of the CDR3 is TGTGCTAGTGGTTTGGTCGGACAGGGGGGTGAAGAAAAACTGTTTTTT. This gives the protein CASGLVGQGGEEKLFF. Full variable domain (missing parts from reference TRBV12-5 and TRBJ1-4): DARVTQTPRHKVTEMGQEVTMRCQPILGHNTVFWYRQTMMQGLELLAYFRNRAPLDDSGMPKDRFSAEMPDATLATLKIQPSEPRDSAVYFCASGLVGQGGEEKLFFGSGTQLSVL.

The chain has TRBV6-4 and TRBJ1-2, with D possibly being TRBD1 (5 bases). The CDR3 totals 15 residues. The germline V gene has CDR1 MRHNA and CDR2 SNTAGT. Trimming shortened V by 9 bases and J by 0 bases, and 17 bases separated the two germline ends. The DNA of the CDR3 is TGTGCCAGGGGGGTGGCGCAGGGCTCTAACTATGGCTACACCTTC. Protein: CARGVAQGSNYGYTF.

The V gene is TRBV27, the J gene TRBJ1-4; 7 bases match TRBD1. Trimming cost V 2 bases and J 5 bases; bases outside gene matches: 2. The CDR3 is made up of 14 amino acids. Germline V gene data show CDR1 as MNHEY and CDR2 as SMNVEV (reference sequence). The DNA of the CDR3 is TGTGCCAGCAGTTTAGGACAGGAAAATGAAAAACTGTTTTTT. Amino acids: CASSLGQENEKLFF. The full variable domain, rest sourced from reference TRBV27 and TRBJ1-4, is EAQVTQNPRYLITVTGKKLTVTCSQNMNHEYMSWYRQDPGLGLRQIYYSMNVEVTDKGDVPEGYKVSRKEKRNFPLILESPSPNQTSLYFCASSLGQENEKLFFGSGTQLSVL.

The rearrangement uses TRBV7-8 and TRBJ2-7; 8 bases match TRBD1. The CDR3 has 14 residues. Germline V gene data show CDR1 as SGHVS and CDR2 as FQNEAQ. J gave up 2 bases and V 6 bases, and 6 bases lay outside the gene matches. CDR3 sequence (DNA): TGTGCCAGCAGTGCTACAGGGGGACCCTACGAGCAGTACTTC. Amino acid sequence: CASSATGGPYEQYF.

The rearrangement uses TRBV6-1 and TRBJ2-7; TRBD1 matches at 7 bases. This CDR3 is built from 15 residues. CDR1 is MNHNS, CDR2 SASEGT, per germline. With V trimmed by 4 bases and J by 4 bases, 10 bases remained unmatched. The CDR3 sequence is CASSGGDRVGYEQYF. In DNA form, the CDR3 reads TGTGCCAGCAGTGGGGGCGACAGGGTGGGTTACGAGCAGTACTTC.

This clone occurred a few times. The genes are TRBV28 and TRBJ1-6; D gene uncertain. V gave up 3 bases and J gave up 6 bases, with 0 bases separating them. CDR1 and CDR2 from the germline V gene are MDHEN and SYDVKM. CDR3 length equals 11 residues. The CDR3: CASSFNSPLHF. CDR3 sequence (DNA): TGTGCCAGCAGTTTTAATTCACCCCTCCACTTT.

This clone appeared once. The chain joins TRBV7-9 to TRBJ2-5; TRBD2 agrees at 7 bases. Per germline, CDR1 SEHNR and CDR2 FQNEAQ (reference sequence). This CDR3 is 16 amino acids long. Germline trimming cut 0 bases from V and 3 bases from J; bases unmatched to any gene: 7. This chain's CDR3 is CASSLALGGGEETQYF. The DNA for the CDR3 is TGTGCCAGCAGCTTAGCTTTAGGCGGGGGTGAAGAGACCCAGTACTTC. Variable domain in full (rest from reference TRBV7-9 and TRBJ2-5): DTGVSQNPRHKITKRGQNVTFRCDPISEHNRLYWYRQTLGQGPEFLTYFQNEAQLEKSRLLSDRFSAERPKGSFSTLEIQRTEQGDSAMYLCASSLALGGGEETQYFGPGTRLLVL.

This clone was seen once. Distinct nucleotide sequences in the sample also encode this CDR3. The J gene is TRBJ1-5, the V gene TRBV27; no clear D. This CDR3 is 14 amino acids long. Germline V gives CDR1 MNHEY, CDR2 SMNVEV (reference sequence). The V gene lost 6 bases and the J gene lost 1 base, with 10 bases spanning the gap. This chain's CDR3 is CASSLGGSNQPQHF. The CDR3 DNA reads as TGTGCCAGCAGCCTAGGTGGAAGCAATCAGCCCCAGCATTTT.

This chain joins TRBV7-9 and TRBJ2-1; TRBD1 matches 7 bases. This CDR3 comprises 12 residues. V shed 5 bases, J shed 7 bases, and the junction held 2 bases outside the gene matches. The V gene's germline CDR1 is SEHNR and CDR2 FQNEAQ (reference sequence). The CDR3 region is CASSTGVNEQFF. For the CDR3, the DNA is TGTGCCAGCAGCACAGGGGTTAATGAGCAGTTCTTC.

The CDR3 sequence: CASSQFGTEAFF. The CDR3 nucleotides are TGCGCCAGCAGCCAATTTGGGACTGAAGCTTTCTTT. This chain connects TRBV4-1 to TRBJ1-1; D remains unclear. The CDR3 has 12 amino acids. Trimming cost V 2 bases and J 5 bases, with 6 bases left between them. Germline loops: CDR1 MGHRA, CDR2 YSYEKL.

The J gene is TRBJ2-7, the V gene TRBV9, with D maybe TRBD2 (7 bases). CDR3 length: 14 amino acids. The germline CDR1 and CDR2 sequences are SGDLS and YYNGEE. The V and J ends lost 3 bases and 3 bases respectively, with 13 bases between them. The DNA of the CDR3 is TGTGCCAGCAGCGATCACAGGGAGGGCTACGAGCAGTACTTC. It translates to CASSDHREGYEQYF.

About this clone itself: At the DNA level, this CDR3 is encoded by other sequences in the same sample as well. The chain carries TRBV10-3 and TRBJ1-1, with D unclear. This CDR3 comprises 13 residues. Trimming removed 0 bases at V and 0 bases at J, with 2 bases between. Germline V lookup: CDR1 ENHRY, CDR2 SYGVKD. CDR3 in DNA: TGTGCCATCAGTGAGTCGGTGAACACTGAAGCTTTCTTT. It yields the protein CAISESVNTEAFF.

The rearrangement joins TRBV4-1 to TRBJ2-2; D unresolved. In germline, CDR1 is MGHRA, CDR2 YSYEKL. This CDR3 has 16 residues. Trimming took 5 bases from V and 2 from J, leaving 15 bases between them. The CDR3 sequence: CASSGPHGINTGELFF. The CDR3 region has the DNA TGCGCCAGCAGCGGCCCTCATGGGATTAACACCGGGGAGCTGTTTTTT.

On this clone itself: An end of the junction differs from the germline gene, which may be a read error. The chain is built from TRBV28 and TRBJ2-4, with D perhaps TRBD2 (6 bases). Germline-derived CDR1 and CDR2 are MDHEN and SYDVKM. The CDR3 contains 12 residues. The CDR3 loop is CASSPTGLAIDF. Written as DNA, the CDR3 is TGTGCCAGCAGTCCCACGGGACTCGCGATAGACTTC.

A single count supports this clone. The chain links TRBV4-1 to TRBJ2-2, with TRBD1 matching 9 bases. CDR1 is MGHRA, CDR2 YSYEKL, per germline. CDR3 length: 14 amino acids. V gave up 7 bases and J gave up 5 bases; unmatched junction bases: 5. The DNA for the CDR3 is TGCGCCAGCACCCGACAGGGGGGTACCGGGGAGCTGTTTTTT. This sequence encodes CASTRQGGTGELFF.